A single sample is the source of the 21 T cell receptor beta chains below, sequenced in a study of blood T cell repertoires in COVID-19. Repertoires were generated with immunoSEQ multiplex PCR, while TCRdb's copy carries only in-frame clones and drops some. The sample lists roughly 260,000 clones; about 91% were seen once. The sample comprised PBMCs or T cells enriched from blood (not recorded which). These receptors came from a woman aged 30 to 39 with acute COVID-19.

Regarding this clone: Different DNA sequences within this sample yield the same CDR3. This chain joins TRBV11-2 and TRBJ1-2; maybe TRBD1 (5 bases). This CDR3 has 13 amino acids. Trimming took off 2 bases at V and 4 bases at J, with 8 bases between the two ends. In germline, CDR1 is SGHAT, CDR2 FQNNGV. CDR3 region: CASSLPGFYGYTF. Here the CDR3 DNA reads TGTGCCAGCAGCTTACCAGGGTTCTATGGCTACACCTTC.

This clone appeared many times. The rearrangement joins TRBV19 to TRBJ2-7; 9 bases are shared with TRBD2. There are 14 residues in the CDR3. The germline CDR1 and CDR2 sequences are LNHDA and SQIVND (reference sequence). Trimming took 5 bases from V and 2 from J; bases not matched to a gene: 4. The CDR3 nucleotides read TGTGCCAGTAGTGGCGCGGGGGGGGCCTACGAGCAGTACTTC. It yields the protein CASSGAGGAYEQYF.

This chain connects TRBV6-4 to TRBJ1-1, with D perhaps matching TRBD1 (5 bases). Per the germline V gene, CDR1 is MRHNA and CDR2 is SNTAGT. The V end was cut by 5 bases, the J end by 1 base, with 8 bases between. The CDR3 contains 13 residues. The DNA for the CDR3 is TGTGCCAGCAGTTTCAGGGAGAACACTGAAGCTTTCTTT. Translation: CASSFRENTEAFF.

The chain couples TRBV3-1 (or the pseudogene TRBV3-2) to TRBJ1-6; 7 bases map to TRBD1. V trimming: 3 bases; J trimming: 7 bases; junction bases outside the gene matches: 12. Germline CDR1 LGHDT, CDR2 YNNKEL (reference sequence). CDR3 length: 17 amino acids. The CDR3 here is CASSHRQGKGRNSPLHF. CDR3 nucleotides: TGTGCCAGCAGCCACCGACAGGGAAAAGGAAGGAATTCACCCCTCCACTTT.

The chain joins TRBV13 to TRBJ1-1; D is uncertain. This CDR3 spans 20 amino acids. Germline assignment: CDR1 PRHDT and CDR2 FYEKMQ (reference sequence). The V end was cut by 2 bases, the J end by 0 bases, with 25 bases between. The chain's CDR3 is CASSLWSEAETADMNTEAFF. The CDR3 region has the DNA TGTGCCAGCAGCTTATGGTCGGAGGCAGAAACTGCCGACATGAACACTGAAGCTTTCTTT. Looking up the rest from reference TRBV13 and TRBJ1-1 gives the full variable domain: AAGVIQSPRHLIKEKRETATLKCYPIPRHDTVYWYQQGPGQDPQFLISFYEKMQSDKGSIPDRFSAQQFSDYHSELNMSSLELGDSALYFCASSLWSEAETADMNTEAFFGQGTRLTVV.

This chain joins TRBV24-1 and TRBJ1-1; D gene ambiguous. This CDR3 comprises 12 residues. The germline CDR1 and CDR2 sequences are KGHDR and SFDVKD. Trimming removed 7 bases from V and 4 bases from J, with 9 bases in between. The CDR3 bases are TGTGCCACCAGGGGTGAGGGCACTGAAGCTTTCTTT. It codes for CATRGEGTEAFF.

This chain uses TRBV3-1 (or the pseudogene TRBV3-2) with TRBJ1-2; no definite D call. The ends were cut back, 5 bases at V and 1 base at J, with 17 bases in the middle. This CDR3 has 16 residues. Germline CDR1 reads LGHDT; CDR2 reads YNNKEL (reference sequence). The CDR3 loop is CASSSVGDNHNYGYTF. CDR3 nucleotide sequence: TGTGCCAGCAGCTCCGTGGGCGATAATCATAACTATGGCTACACCTTC.

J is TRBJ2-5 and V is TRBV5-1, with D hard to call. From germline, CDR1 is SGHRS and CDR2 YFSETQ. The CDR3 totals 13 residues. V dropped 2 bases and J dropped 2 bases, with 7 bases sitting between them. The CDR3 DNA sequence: TGCGCCAGCAGCTTCACTACTCAAGAGACCCAGTACTTC. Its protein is CASSFTTQETQYF. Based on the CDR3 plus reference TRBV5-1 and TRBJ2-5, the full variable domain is KAGVTQTPRYLIKTRGQQVTLSCSPISGHRSVSWYQQTPGQGLQFLFEYFSETQRNKGNFPGRFSGRQFSNSRSEMNVSTLELGDSALYLCASSFTTQETQYFGPGTRLLVL.

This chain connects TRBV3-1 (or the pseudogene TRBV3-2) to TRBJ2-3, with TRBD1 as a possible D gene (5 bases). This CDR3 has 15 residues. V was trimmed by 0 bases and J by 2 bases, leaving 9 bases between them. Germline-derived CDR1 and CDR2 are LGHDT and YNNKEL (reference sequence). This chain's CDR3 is CASSQEVRDTDTQYF. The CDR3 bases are TGTGCCAGCAGCCAAGAGGTCAGGGACACAGATACGCAGTATTTT.

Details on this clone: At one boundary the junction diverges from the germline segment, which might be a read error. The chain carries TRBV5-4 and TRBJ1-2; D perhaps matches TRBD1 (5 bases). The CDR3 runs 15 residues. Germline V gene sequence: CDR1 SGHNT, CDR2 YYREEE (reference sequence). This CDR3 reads CASSLEGVGYAARTF. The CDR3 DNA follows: TGTGCCAGCAGCTTGGAAGGGGTCGGATATGCCGCCCGCACTTTC.

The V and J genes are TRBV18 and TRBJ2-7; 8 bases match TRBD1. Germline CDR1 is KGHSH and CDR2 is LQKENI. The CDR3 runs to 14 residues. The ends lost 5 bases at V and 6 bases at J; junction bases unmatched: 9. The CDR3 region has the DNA TGTGCCAGCTCATCAATCGACAGGGGACGCGAGCAGTACTTC. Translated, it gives CASSSIDRGREQYF.

The CDR3 coding sequence is TGCGCCAGCAGCTTGGCGGCGGGGCTGAGCTCCTACAATGAGCAGTTCTTC. Amino acid sequence: CASSLAAGLSSYNEQFF. The V call is TRBV5-1, the J call TRBJ2-1; a possible D gene is TRBD2 (6 bases). V was cut by 0 bases and J by 0 bases, with 13 bases left in between. The germline V gene has CDR1 SGHRS and CDR2 YFSETQ. CDR3 size: 17 residues.

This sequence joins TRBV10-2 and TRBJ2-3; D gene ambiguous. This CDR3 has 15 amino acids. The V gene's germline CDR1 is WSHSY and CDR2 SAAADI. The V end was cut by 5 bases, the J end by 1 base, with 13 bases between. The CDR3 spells CASSRVATRTDTQYF. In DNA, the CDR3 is TGCGCCAGCAGTCGAGTAGCAACTCGCACAGATACGCAGTATTTT.

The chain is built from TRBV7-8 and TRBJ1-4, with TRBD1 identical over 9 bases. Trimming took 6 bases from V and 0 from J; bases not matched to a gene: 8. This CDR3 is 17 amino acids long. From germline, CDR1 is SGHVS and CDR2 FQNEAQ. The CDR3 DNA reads TGTGCCAGCAGGGCCGGGACAGGGTTGGCAACTAATGAAAAACTGTTTTTT. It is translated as CASRAGTGLATNEKLFF.

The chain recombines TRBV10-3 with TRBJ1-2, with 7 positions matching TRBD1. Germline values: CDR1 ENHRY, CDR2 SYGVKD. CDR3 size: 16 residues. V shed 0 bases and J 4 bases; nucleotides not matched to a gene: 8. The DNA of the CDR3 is TGTGCCATCAGTGAGTCCCGAGGACAGGACCTCTATGGCTACACCTTC. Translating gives CAISESRGQDLYGYTF.

The CDR3 sequence is CASSPTGPLGDEQFF. CDR3 sequence (DNA): TGCGCCAGCAGCCCGACAGGGCCTCTAGGCGATGAGCAGTTCTTC. This sequence joins TRBV4-1 and TRBJ2-1; 7 nucleotides line up with TRBD1. The germline gives CDR1 MGHRA, CDR2 YSYEKL. The CDR3 totals 15 residues. After removal of 4 bases from V and 8 bases from J, the junction contained 11 bases not matched to a gene.

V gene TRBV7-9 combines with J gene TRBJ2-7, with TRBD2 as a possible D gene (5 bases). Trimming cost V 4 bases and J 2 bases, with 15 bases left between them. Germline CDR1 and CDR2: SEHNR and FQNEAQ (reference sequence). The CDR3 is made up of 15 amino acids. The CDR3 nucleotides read TGTGCCAGCAGCTCTTCCGGAGGAGCGGCCTACGAGCAGTACTTC. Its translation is CASSSSGGAAYEQYF. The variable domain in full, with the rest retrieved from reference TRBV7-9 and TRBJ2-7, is DTGVSQNPRHKITKRGQNVTFRCDPISEHNRLYWYRQTLGQGPEFLTYFQNEAQLEKSRLLSDRFSAERPKGSFSTLEIQRTEQGDSAMYLCASSSSGGAAYEQYFGPGTRLTVT.

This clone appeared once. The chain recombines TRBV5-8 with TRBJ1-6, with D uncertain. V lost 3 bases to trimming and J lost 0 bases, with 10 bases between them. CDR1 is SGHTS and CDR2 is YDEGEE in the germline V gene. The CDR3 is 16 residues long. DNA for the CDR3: TGTGCCAGCAGCTCCGGGGAGAGCTCCTATAATTCACCCCTCCACTTT. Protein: CASSSGESSYNSPLHF. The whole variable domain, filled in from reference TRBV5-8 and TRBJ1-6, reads EAGVTQSPTHLIKTRGQQATLRCSPISGHTSVYWYQQALGLGLQFLLWYDEGEERNRGNFPPRFSGRQFPNYSSELNVNALELEDSALYLCASSSGESSYNSPLHFGNGTRLTVT.

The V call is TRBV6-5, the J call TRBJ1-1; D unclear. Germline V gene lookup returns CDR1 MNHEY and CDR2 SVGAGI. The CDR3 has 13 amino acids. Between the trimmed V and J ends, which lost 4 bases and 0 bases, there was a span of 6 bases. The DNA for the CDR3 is TGTGCCAGCAGTTCCGGGATGAACACTGAAGCTTTCTTT. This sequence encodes CASSSGMNTEAFF.

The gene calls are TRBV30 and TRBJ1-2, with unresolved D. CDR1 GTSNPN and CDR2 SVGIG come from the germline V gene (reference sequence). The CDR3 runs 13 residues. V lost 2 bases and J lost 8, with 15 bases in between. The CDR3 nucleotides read TGTGCCTGGAGTCCCCCCGCGGGCGGGGGCTACACCTTC. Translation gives CAWSPPAGGGYTF.

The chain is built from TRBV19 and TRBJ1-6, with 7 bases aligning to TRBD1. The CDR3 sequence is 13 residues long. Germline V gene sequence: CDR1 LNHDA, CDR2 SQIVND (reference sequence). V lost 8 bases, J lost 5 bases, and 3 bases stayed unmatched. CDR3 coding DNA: TGTGCCAGTGTCCAGGGGGATAATTCACCCCTCCACTTT. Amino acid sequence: CASVQGDNSPLHF.